Following are 2 T cell receptor beta chains from one sample sequenced in a study of identical twins. Using its own MiXCR run on the 5' RACE reads, TCRdb lists one record per CDR3 protein. The repertoire includes around 470,000 distinct CDR3 sequences, 14% of them detected once, and 0.52% sits in the top ten. The same sample was also studied in work on yellow fever vaccine responses in identical twins.

The sequenced material came from CD4+ T cells sorted from blood. The receptor source for this set is a woman between 18 and 29 years old in good health.

The chain is built from TRBV28 and TRBJ2-2; TRBD2 aligns across 8 bases. The germline gives CDR1 MDHEN, CDR2 SYDVKM. Trimming took 3 bases from V and 1 from J; bases not matched to a gene: 4. CDR3 size: 16 residues. This CDR3 is CASSFSTSGNTGELFF. As DNA, the CDR3 is TGTGCCAGCAGTTTTTCCACTAGCGGGAACACCGGGGAGCTGTTTTTT.

There are a few counts of this clonotype. This chain joins TRBV2 and TRBJ2-2; D might be TRBD1 (5 bases). V was pared by 3 bases and J by 4 bases, with 9 bases between. Germline V gene data show CDR1 as SNHLY and CDR2 as FYNNEI. The CDR3 sequence is 14 residues long. The CDR3 here is CASSEGPTTGELFF. The CDR3 coding sequence is TGTGCCAGCAGTGAGGGGCCGACCACCGGGGAGCTGTTTTTT.